Given below is one T cell receptor (beta chain) in context. The use of a sample-barcoded 5' primer and a J-beta primer mix characterized a second PCR of about 7 to 12 cycles. TCRdb reanalysed the 5' RACE reads using MiXCR and keeps one entry per CDR3 protein. The sample records about 1.8 million distinct CDR3 sequences, just under 50% being singletons. This record comes from a study of blood T cells in healthy people across ages. This CDR3 spans 15 amino acids. CDR1 and CDR2 (germline): MGHRA, YSYEKL. V lost 3 bases and J lost 4, with 12 bases in between. The TCR sequence derives from a woman aged 40 to 50 in good health. Sequencing was carried out using blood. This chain connects TRBV4-1 to TRBJ1-4; the D gene is possibly TRBD1 (6 bases). The CDR3 loop is CASSQQTGVNEKLFF. CDR3 sequence (DNA): TGCGCCAGCAGCCAGCAGACAGGCGTTAATGAAAAACTGTTTTTT.